Reported below is one T cell receptor (beta chain). A few counts support this clone. Its antigen is not yet known. Base qualities are not at hand, and no much larger clone is one base apart. The data were obtained in a study of shared clonotypes between healthy human individuals (dated by TCRdb to the early 2020s). For the wider study: Two women and a few men aged 18 to 49 years were included in the cohort. Per donor, three plates each were used for CD4 naive and CD4 memory, two for CD8 naive, and one for CD8 memory. Blood TCR repertoires of four to six healthy adults were deeply sequenced to estimate repertoire size and the extent of clonotype sharing between individuals. Libraries were prepared and TCR repertoires were sequenced by different laboratories using diverse techniques, in order to increase sequencing depth and limit assay-specific biases. Each donor's leukapheresis produced roughly between roughly 0.85 and 9.5 billion PBMCs. Paper-wide results and their limitations: Compared with non-shared clonotypes, the clonotypes found in all four sorted-subset donors had higher generation probabilities. Naive subsets generally had larger estimated clonotype richness than memory subsets. Rarefaction of sorted-subset datasets indicated incomplete sequencing despite the large sequencing depth. Pairwise subsampling led to the expectation that sequencing depth would affect the degree of clonotype sharing among donors. Sampling was restricted to blood, and TCR repertoires in tissue are likely to differ from TCR repertoires in blood. When several donors were compared, the shared fraction of clonotypes was 5% to 6.5% for naive CD4, 3% to 4% for naive CD8, about 2.4% for memory CD4, and 0.4% for memory CD8. The small number of donors limited the genetic and exposure-history diversity represented.

The cysteine opens and the phenylalanine closes a CDR3 of 13 amino acids. Just the 39-base CDR3 DNA is kept, in frame starting at base 1. CDR1 SNHLY and CDR2 FYNNEI were looked up in the germline V gene. Deletion took 3 bases off V and 6 bases off J, with a span of 9 bases between the germline ends. Using the deep immunoSEQ assay, TCR CDR3 regions were amplified from genomic DNA by multiplex PCR. Extracted genomic DNA from each cell subset was distributed evenly across all wells of several immunoSEQ 96-well plates, and each plate was treated as a replicate. Each replicate PCR for sorted subsets received around 0.2 ug genomic DNA, equal to about 30,000 T cell genomes. Purified libraries were measured with a Qubit 3.0 fluorometer, size-checked on a Bioanalyzer 2100, and measured again with the KAPA Library Quantification kit. Every immunoSEQ 96-well plate was sequenced on a separate single-read 150-cycle Illumina NextSeq 550 flow cell. The authors' pipeline ran thus. The immunoSEQ output contained only junctional sequences without quality scores, so filtering could not match that applied to full-length reads. To assign V/J genes and CDR3, sequences were annotated against IMGT germline references using PyIR, a Python wrapper for IgBLAST v1.9. Reads with weak V/J assignments (E-value above 1e-6), missing CDR3, stop codons, out-of-frame junctions, or ambiguous translated residues were removed. V3J clonotypes were defined as sequences sharing an identical inferred V gene, J gene, and CDR3 amino acid sequence. Percentage overlap between repertoires was computed as shared unique clonotypes divided by the size of the smaller repertoire. Repertoire richness was assessed with RTK rarefaction, the Chao1 estimator, and Recon v2.1 estimates of unobserved clonotypes. OLGA was used to compute generation probabilities for all TCRbeta clonotypes that the gDNA method yielded from a handful of donors. TCRdb retrieved this table from immuneACCESS and kept in-frame rearrangements only. Not all clones are present; in checked studies, unresolved V genes account for under half, and no reason is known for the remainder. The DNA gave D and trimming, while V, J and clone size come from that table. This sample is represented by about 2.4 million clones; 80% to 95% of them were singletons. About 0.38% of the sample is in the top ten clones.

Donors were healthy HIV-negative adults with no recently reported acute infections or vaccinations. All donors were Caucasian adults living in Nashville, Tennessee, USA. CD4+ T cells were enriched through magnetic negative selection, after which naive cells were positively selected on CD45RA and the remaining negative fraction served as the memory subset. Blood was obtained by leukapheresis, after which PBMCs were separated by Ficoll-Histopaque density gradient centrifugation and cryopreserved in liquid nitrogen vapor phase. Analytical flow cytometry was used to check the purity and quantity of every magnetically sorted T cell population. Genomic DNA was isolated from each sorted fraction and quantified by UV absorbance on a Nanodrop 2000c.

This TCR came from a man aged 18-30 years in good health. Some clones in this sample may be carry-over from other donors' samples. The sequencing sample was made of naive CD4+ T cells from PBMCs. The label giving this sample's cell subset or site can be read as: CD45RA+ positively selected. This chain joins TRBV2 to TRBJ1-5, with the D gene not clear enough to name. The encoded CDR3 is CASSEDSPQPQHF. The DNA sequence is as follows: TGTGCCAGCAGTGAGGATTCACCTCAGCCCCAGCATTTT.